This T cell receptor (beta chain) was sequenced for a study of shared clonotypes between healthy human individuals. The study's findings and limits: Sharing of clonotypes among donors was expected to vary with sequencing depth. On the whole, naive subsets had larger estimated richness than memory subsets had.

Naive CD8 populations comprised CD45RO-negative cells positively selected for CCR7, excluding terminally differentiated effector memory CD45RA+ cells. V was trimmed by 0 bases and J by 9 bases, leaving 24 bases between them. Germline CDR1 and CDR2: LGHNA and YSLEER. This CDR3 spans 18 amino acids. A word on this clone: Its antigen is as yet unknown.

TCRdb keeps only in-frame clones here, not all; method: immunoSEQ multiplex PCR. The data hold over 2,000,000 clones, with roughly 95% observed a single time. The V and J genes are TRBV4-3 and TRBJ2-1; TRBD2 is a possible D gene (6 bases). The TCR comes from a man aged 18 to 29 in good health. Some clones in this sample may be carry-over from other donors' samples. Sequenced input: naive CD8+ T cells from PBMCs. The CDR3 protein is CASSQDHLGGILFTEQFF. CDR3 nucleotide sequence: TGCGCCAGCAGCCAAGATCACTTAGGCGGGATACTATTTACTGAGCAGTTCTTC.